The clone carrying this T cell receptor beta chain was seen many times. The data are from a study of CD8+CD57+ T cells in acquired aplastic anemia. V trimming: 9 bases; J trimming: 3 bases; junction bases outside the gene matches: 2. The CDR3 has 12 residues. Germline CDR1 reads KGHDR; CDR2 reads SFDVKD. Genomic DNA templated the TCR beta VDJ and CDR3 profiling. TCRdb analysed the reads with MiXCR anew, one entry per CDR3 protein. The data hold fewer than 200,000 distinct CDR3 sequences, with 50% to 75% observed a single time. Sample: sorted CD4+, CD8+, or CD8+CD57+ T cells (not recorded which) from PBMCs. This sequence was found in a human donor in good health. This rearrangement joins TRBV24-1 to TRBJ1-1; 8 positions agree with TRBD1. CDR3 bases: TGTGCCACCGCACAGGGGGACACTGAAGCTTTCTTT. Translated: CATAQGDTEAFF.